One and the same sample provided the 4 T cell receptor beta chains below, sequenced in a study of blood T cell repertoires in COVID-19 (dated by TCRdb to 2018 to 2021). Library prep was done by the immunoSEQ multiplex PCR assay. The table was pulled from immuneACCESS by TCRdb, which kept in-frame rearrangements only. Such tables lose some clones; where checked, under half of the loss comes from unresolved V genes, and the rest has no known cause. This sample lists about 210,000 clones; around 84% were detected once. The top ten clones comprise roughly a tenth of the sample. Material for sequencing was peripheral blood. These receptors were collected from a man in his fifties with active or convalescent COVID-19.

The CDR3 DNA is TGTGCCAGCAGCTTAATTTCCGGGGGGCGCGGTAATTCACCCCTCCACTTT. It encodes CASSLISGGRGNSPLHF. The chain carries TRBV7-9 and TRBJ1-6; maybe TRBD1 (6 bases). Germline lookup yields CDR1 SEHNR and CDR2 FQNEAQ (reference sequence). V shed 2 bases and J shed 6 bases, with 17 bases lying between them. The CDR3 is 17 amino acids.

This chain uses TRBV7-8 with TRBJ2-5; 8 bases agree with TRBD2. Germline V gene data show CDR1 as SGHVS and CDR2 as FQNEAQ. V trimming: 2 bases; J trimming: 5 bases; junction bases outside the gene matches: 10. CDR3 length: 16 residues. The CDR3 region has the DNA TGTGCCAGCAGCTTACTCAGCGGGAGCGTTACCGAGACCCAGTACTTC. Translating gives CASSLLSGSVTETQYF.

The rearrangement joins TRBV7-9 to TRBJ1-5; 7 bases line up with TRBD1. CDR1 is SEHNR and CDR2 is FQNEAQ in the germline V gene (reference sequence). Germline trimming cut 4 bases from V and 3 bases from J; bases unmatched to any gene: 6. The CDR3 has 15 residues. CDR3 DNA: TGTGCCAGCAGCTCCGACAGGGAGAACAATCAGCCCCAGCATTTT. It encodes CASSSDRENNQPQHF.

The chain links TRBV2 to TRBJ1-2; 7 bases fit TRBD1. The CDR3 runs to 13 residues. Germline values: CDR1 SNHLY, CDR2 FYNNEI. The junction had 5 bases not matched to a gene; V was cut back by 7 bases and J by 3 bases. The chain's CDR3 is CASKGQVYYGYTF. The CDR3 DNA follows: TGTGCCAGCAAAGGACAGGTCTACTATGGCTACACCTTC.